Listed here are 17 T cell receptor beta chains from one sample, sequenced in a study of Graves' ophthalmopathy and Graves' hyperthyroidism. Scientists amplified the TCR beta CDR3 regions from RNA transcripts. An initial RT-PCR round employing HTBI primers preceded a second-round multiplex PCR. MiXCR, run by TCRdb on the multiplex PCR reads, gives a single entry per CDR3 protein. The sample consists of under 350,000 distinct CDR3 sequences, roughly a sixth of them appearing once. Sequencing used peripheral blood. These receptors originate from an adult man with Graves' ophthalmopathy.

Notes on this clonotype: Since the CDR3 does not end with the conserved phenylalanine or tryptophan, this likely comes from a read error. The DNA is omitted, as the CDR3 cannot be located on it reliably, and the CDR3 follows TCRdb's listing. This rearrangement joins TRBV10-1 to TRBJ2-7; the DNA was not compared with TRBD2, the D call given in the table. Germline V lookup: CDR1 WNHNN, CDR2 SYGVQD (reference sequence). The CDR3 spans 11 amino acids, including both terminal residues. The CDR3 spells CASRGQLRAVL.

In this sample, this clonotype turned up many times. The rearrangement joins TRBV15 to TRBJ2-7; D is possibly TRBD1 (6 bases). This CDR3 is built from 14 residues. The V end lost 4 bases, the J end lost 0 bases, and 10 bases lay between the germline ends. Germline assignment: CDR1 LNHNV and CDR2 YYDKDF (reference sequence). CDR3 loop: CATSNRGGSYEQYF. The CDR3 nucleotides are TGTGCCACCAGCAATAGAGGGGGCTCCTACGAGCAGTACTTC.

J is TRBJ2-5 and V is TRBV20-1; D is ambiguous. CDR1 DFQATT and CDR2 SNEGSKA come from the germline V gene (reference sequence). Trimming left V 7 bases short and J 3 bases short, with 9 bases between. The CDR3 runs 11 residues. CDR3: CSGGREETQYF. In DNA form, the CDR3 reads TGCAGTGGAGGACGGGAAGAGACCCAGTACTTC.

This clonotype was recorded many times. The rearrangement links TRBV15 to TRBJ2-2; the D gene is possibly TRBD2 (5 bases). The V end was cut by 5 bases, the J end by 1 base, with 14 bases between. The CDR3 has 16 amino acids. Germline V lookup: CDR1 LNHNV, CDR2 YYDKDF (reference sequence). The CDR3 spells CATSPRDGQNTGELFF. CDR3 DNA sequence: TGTGCCACCAGCCCTCGGGATGGGCAGAACACCGGGGAGCTGTTTTTT. Using reference TRBV15 and TRBJ2-2 for the parts outside the CDR3, the full variable domain is DAMVIQNPRYQVTQFGKPVTLSCSQTLNHNVMYWYQQKSSQAPKLLFHYYDKDFNNEADTPDNFQSRRPNTSFCFLDIRSPGLGDTAMYLCATSPRDGQNTGELFFGEGSRLTVL.

The rearrangement uses TRBV20-1 and TRBJ2-5; D is undetermined. The CDR3 contains 12 residues. The germline V and J ends were trimmed by 2 bases and 4 bases, with 8 bases remaining between them. From germline, CDR1 is DFQATT and CDR2 SNEGSKA (reference sequence). CDR3 nucleotide sequence: TGCAGTGCTAGATCAACCACAGAGACCCAGTACTTC. This codes for CSARSTTETQYF.

In this sample, this clonotype turned up many times. The gene calls are TRBV28 and TRBJ1-5, with D perhaps TRBD1 (6 bases). CDR1 and CDR2 (germline): MDHEN, SYDVKM. This CDR3 is 14 amino acids long. The ends were cut back, 6 bases at V and 4 bases at J, with 13 bases in the middle. The CDR3 bases are TGTGCCAGCAGAAGCCATACAGGGAATCAGCCCCAGCATTTT. It translates to CASRSHTGNQPQHF.

The chain joins TRBV19 to TRBJ1-5; perhaps TRBD1 as D (5 bases). With 6 bases removed from V and 4 bases from J, the gap between germline ends came to 16 bases. CDR1 is LNHDA and CDR2 is SQIVND in the germline V gene (reference sequence). The CDR3 runs 15 residues. The CDR3 loop reads CASRHSGTRNQPQHF. The CDR3 region has the DNA TGTGCCAGTAGGCATTCCGGGACGAGGAATCAGCCCCAGCATTTT.

This clonotype was recorded at least ten times. The chain combines TRBV20-1 with TRBJ1-3; the D gene is possibly TRBD1 (5 bases). The length of the CDR3 is 14 residues. Looked up from germline, CDR1 is DFQATT and CDR2 is SNEGSKA (reference sequence). The V end lost 6 bases, the J end lost 3 bases, and 15 bases lay between the germline ends. The DNA of the CDR3 is TGCAGTGCCCGGGGACGCTTTCTTGGAAACACCATATATTTT. This gives the protein CSARGRFLGNTIYF.

This clonotype was seen many times. The chain has TRBV20-1 and TRBJ2-7; the D gene is possibly TRBD2 (6 bases). This CDR3 is 14 amino acids long. V was pared by 5 bases and J by 2 bases, with 16 bases between. Germline V gives CDR1 DFQATT, CDR2 SNEGSKA (reference sequence). CDR3 nucleotides: TGCAGTGCTCAGCCCGGGACTCACGCCTACGAGCAGTACTTC. Amino acids: CSAQPGTHAYEQYF.

This clonotype has a count of ten or more. This chain uses TRBV7-9 with TRBJ2-5; 7 nucleotides match TRBD1. With 4 bases clipped from V and 5 bases from J, the junction kept 4 bases outside the gene matches. Germline CDR1 reads SEHNR; CDR2 reads FQNEAQ (reference sequence). The CDR3 consists of 13 residues. The chain's CDR3 is CASSSGQVETQYF. CDR3 sequence (DNA): TGTGCCAGCAGCTCCGGACAGGTGGAGACCCAGTACTTC.

The chain uses TRBV28 and TRBJ2-4; D tentatively fits TRBD1 or TRBD2 (6 bases each). V shed 6 bases and J shed 7 bases, with 19 bases lying between them. This CDR3 is built from 15 residues. Germline CDR1 is MDHEN and CDR2 is SYDVKM. The CDR3 loop reads CASSTTGIGGNIQYF. The CDR3 DNA is TGTGCCAGCAGCACAACAGGGATAGGGGGGAACATTCAGTACTTC.

This clonotype has a count of ten or more. V gene TRBV12-3 or TRBV12-4 combines with J gene TRBJ1-6; TRBD1 matches 10 bases. Trimming at V came to 6 bases and at J to 9 bases, leaving 5 bases not matched to a gene. The CDR3 is made up of 14 amino acids. Here the CDR3 reads CASSPGTGVSPLHF. The CDR3 nucleotides are TGTGCCAGCAGCCCCGGGACAGGGGTTTCACCCCTCCACTTT.

Turning to this clonotype: With a much larger clone just one base away, this may be a read error. The chain carries TRBV5-5 and TRBJ2-7, with 11 bases aligning to TRBD2. Looked up from germline, CDR1 is SGHKS and CDR2 is YYEKEE (reference sequence). The CDR3 spans 16 residues. CDR3 DNA: TGTGCCATCAGCTTGGACAGACTAGCGGGGACCTACGAGCAGTACTTC. Translation: CAISLDRLAGTYEQYF.

The chain links TRBV20-1 to TRBJ2-2; 8 nucleotides line up with TRBD1. Germline V lookup: CDR1 DFQATT, CDR2 SNEGSKA (reference sequence). V lost 1 base, J lost 5 bases, and 9 bases stayed unmatched. The CDR3 runs 16 residues. In DNA form, the CDR3 reads TGCAGTGCTAGAGGGACAGGGCCGGTTGTGACCGGGGAGCTGTTTTTT. As protein: CSARGTGPVVTGELFF.

This clonotype was picked up many times. This chain connects TRBV11-1 to TRBJ1-5, with D tentatively TRBD1 (5 bases). The CDR3 has 15 amino acids. Germline V gives CDR1 SGHAT, CDR2 FQDESV (reference sequence). V was cut by 2 bases and J by 0 bases, with 8 bases left in between. The DNA of the CDR3 is TGTGCCAGCAGCTTATCGGGGGATAGCAATCAGCCCCAGCATTTT. Protein sequence: CASSLSGDSNQPQHF.

This clonotype has a count of ten or more. This sequence joins TRBV6-1 and TRBJ2-5; 9 bases are a match to TRBD1. Trimming took 4 bases from V and 6 from J; bases not matched to a gene: 9. The germline V gene has CDR1 MNHNS and CDR2 SASEGT. This CDR3 spans 15 amino acids. The CDR3 nucleotides are TGTGCCAGCAGTGCCCGGACAGGGGTTTGGAAGACCCAGTACTTC. This sequence encodes CASSARTGVWKTQYF.

This clonotype was observed at least ten times. The chain couples TRBV20-1 to TRBJ2-7; the match to TRBD2 covers 9 bases. Germline V gene sequence: CDR1 DFQATT, CDR2 SNEGSKA (reference sequence). This CDR3 is 13 amino acids long. Losses at the gene ends were 4 bases for V and 3 bases for J; bases not matched to a gene: 4. The CDR3: CSAIAGEGYEQYF. DNA of the CDR3: TGCAGTGCTATAGCGGGAGAAGGCTACGAGCAGTACTTC.